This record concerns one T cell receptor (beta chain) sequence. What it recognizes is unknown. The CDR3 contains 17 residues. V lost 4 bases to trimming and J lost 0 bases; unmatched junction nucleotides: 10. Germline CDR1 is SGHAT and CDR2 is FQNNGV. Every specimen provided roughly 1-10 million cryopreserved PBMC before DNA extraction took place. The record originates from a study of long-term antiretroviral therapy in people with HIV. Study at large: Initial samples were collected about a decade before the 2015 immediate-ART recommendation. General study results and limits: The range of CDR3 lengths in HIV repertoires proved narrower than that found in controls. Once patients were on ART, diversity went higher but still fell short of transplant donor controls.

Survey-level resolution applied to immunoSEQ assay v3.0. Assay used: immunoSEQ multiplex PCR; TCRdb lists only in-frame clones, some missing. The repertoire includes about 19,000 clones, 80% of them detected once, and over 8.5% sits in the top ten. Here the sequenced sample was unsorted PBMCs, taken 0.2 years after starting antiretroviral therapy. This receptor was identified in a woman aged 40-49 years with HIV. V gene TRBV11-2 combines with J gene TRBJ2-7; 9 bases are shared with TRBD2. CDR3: CASSSPTSGASSYEQYF. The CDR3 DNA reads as TGTGCCAGCAGCTCCCCGACTAGCGGTGCGAGCTCCTACGAGCAGTACTTC.